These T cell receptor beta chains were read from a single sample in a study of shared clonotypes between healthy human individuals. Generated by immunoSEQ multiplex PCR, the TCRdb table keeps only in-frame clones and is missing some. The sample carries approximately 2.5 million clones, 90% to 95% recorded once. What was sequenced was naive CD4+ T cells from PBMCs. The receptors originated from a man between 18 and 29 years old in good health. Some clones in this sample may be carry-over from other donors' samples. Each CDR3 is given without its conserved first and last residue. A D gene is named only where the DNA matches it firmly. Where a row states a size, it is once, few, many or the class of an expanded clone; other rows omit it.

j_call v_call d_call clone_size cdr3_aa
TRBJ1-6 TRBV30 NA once AWASQLDSPLH
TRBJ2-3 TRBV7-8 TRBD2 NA ASSLGGLAGITDTQY
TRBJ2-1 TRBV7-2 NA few ASSPGPSWQF
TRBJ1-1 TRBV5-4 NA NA ASSPVGAGYYEAF
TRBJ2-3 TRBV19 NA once ASSMARGTDTQY
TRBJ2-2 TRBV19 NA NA ASSLRATHPGELF
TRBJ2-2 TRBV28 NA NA ASSLLSGELF
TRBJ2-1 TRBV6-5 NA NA ASSYSFSRDEQF
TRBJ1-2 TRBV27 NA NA ASSFLPTVLPVYGYT
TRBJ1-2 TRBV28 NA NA ASSFPPGTYGYT
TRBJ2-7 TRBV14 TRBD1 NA ASSGQESGNYEQY
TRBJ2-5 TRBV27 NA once ASSSQRLQETQY
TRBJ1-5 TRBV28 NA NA ASRNYNQPQH
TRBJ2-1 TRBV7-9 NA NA ASSLLDGLRFNEQF
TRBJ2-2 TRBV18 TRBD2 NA ASSPLAGNTGELF
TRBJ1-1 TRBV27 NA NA ASSRSWQTEAF
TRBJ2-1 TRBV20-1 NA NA SAFSRWEQF
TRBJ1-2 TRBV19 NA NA ASSISQGSGGYT
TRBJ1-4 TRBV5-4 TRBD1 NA ASSLKLGQGNEKLF
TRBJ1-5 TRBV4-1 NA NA ASSQDLHGRQH
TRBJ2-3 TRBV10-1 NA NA ASSELRELGTDTQY
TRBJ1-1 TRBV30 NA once AWSEGLNTEAF
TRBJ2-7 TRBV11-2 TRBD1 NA ASSSPGQALGEQY
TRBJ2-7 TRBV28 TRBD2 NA ASRSGLGHYEQY
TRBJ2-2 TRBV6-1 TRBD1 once ASSEAQGVVGELF
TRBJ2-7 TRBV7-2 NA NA ASSFYGYEQY
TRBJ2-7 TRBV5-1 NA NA ASSLMGLTMYEQY
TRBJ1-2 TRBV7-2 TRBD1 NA ASSLNGRDRGSGYT
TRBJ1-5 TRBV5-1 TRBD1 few ASSPTGGQPQH
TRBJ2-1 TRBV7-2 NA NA ASSLAVRGHQF
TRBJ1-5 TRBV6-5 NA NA ASRVREEQPQH
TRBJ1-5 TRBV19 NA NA ASSILGGSYSNQPQH
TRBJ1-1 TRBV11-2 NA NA ASSLYSGLGSPAF
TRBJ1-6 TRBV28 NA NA ASSLIRNSPLH
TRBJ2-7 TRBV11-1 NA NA ASSHITRGNSYEQY
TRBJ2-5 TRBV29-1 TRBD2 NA SVEGGTIQETQY
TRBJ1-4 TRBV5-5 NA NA ASSPHPTSEKLF
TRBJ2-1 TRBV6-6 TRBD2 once ASSQNGGGYNEQF
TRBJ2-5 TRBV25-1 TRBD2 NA ASSAIGGGETQY
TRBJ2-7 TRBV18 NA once ASSPFSRASYEQY
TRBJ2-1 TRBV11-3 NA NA ASSSQGANYNEQF
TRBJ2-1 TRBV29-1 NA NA SVWTVRYNEQF
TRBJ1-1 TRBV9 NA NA ASSAPGTEAF
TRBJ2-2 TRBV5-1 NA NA ASSLDSNRLPGELF
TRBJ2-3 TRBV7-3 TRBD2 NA ASSLGTSGVGTQY
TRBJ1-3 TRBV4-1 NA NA ASSRGLPSSGNTIY
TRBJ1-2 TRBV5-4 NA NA ASSLSPAGGYT